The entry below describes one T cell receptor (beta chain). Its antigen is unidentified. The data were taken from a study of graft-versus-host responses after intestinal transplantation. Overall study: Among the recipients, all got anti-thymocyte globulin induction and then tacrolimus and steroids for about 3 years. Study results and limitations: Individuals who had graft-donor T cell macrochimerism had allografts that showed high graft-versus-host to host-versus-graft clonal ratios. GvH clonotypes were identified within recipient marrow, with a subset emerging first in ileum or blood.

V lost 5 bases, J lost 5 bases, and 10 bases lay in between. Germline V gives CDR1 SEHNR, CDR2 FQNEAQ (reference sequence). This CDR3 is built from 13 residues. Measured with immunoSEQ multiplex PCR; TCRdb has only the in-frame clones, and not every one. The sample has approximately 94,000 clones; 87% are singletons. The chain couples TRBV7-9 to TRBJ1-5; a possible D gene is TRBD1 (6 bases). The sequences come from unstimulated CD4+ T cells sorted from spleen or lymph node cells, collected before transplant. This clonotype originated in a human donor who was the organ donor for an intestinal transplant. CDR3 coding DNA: TGTGCCAGCAGCCGAAGGGGGGATCAGCCCCAGCATTTT. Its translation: CASSRRGDQPQHF.